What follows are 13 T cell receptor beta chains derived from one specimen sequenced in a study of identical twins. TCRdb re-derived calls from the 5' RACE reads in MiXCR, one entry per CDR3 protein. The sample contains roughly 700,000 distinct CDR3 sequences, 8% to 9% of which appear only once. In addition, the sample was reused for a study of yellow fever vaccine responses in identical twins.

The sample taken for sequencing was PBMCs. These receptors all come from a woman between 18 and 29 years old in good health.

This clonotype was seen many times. The CDR3 sequence is CASSVGLTSYEQYF. The CDR3 DNA sequence: TGTGCCAGCAGCGTAGGCTTGACAAGCTACGAGCAGTACTTC. The gene calls are TRBV9 and TRBJ2-7, with D unclear. Per germline, CDR1 SGDLS and CDR2 YYNGEE. The CDR3 sequence is 14 residues long. Trimming pared 0 bases from V and 3 bases from J, leaving 10 bases between.

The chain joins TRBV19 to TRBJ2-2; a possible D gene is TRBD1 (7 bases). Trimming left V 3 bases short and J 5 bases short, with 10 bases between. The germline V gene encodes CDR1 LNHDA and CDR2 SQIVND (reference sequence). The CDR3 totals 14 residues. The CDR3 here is CASSMEGQTGELFF. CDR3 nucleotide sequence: TGTGCCAGTAGTATGGAGGGACAGACCGGGGAGCTGTTTTTT.

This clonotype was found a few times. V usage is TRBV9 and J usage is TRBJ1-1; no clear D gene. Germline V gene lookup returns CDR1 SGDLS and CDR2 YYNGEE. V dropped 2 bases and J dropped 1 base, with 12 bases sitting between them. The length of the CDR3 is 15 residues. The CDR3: CASSVGPTKNTEAFF. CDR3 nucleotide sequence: TGTGCCAGCAGCGTTGGACCGACAAAGAACACTGAAGCTTTCTTT. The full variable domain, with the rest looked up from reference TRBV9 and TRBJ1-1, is DSGVTQTPKHLITATGQRVTLRCSPRSGDLSVYWYQQSLDQGLQFLIQYYNGEERAKGNILERFSAQQFPDLHSELNLSSLELGDSALYFCASSVGPTKNTEAFFGQGTRLTVV.

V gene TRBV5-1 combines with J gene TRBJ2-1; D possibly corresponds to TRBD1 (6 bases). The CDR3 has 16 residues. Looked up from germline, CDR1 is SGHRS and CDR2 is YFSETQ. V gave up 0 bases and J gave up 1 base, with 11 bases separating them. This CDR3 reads CASSLGGLASYNEQFF. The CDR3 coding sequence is TGCGCCAGCAGCTTGGGGGGGCTAGCTTCCTACAATGAGCAGTTCTTC.

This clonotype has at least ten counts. CDR3 nucleotides: TGCAGTGCTAGAGGACAGGGATCAGATACGCAGTATTTT. It codes for CSARGQGSDTQYF. This sequence joins TRBV20-1 and TRBJ2-3; 7 bases are shared with TRBD1. Unmatched junction bases numbered 2, after V lost 1 base and J lost 4 bases. The CDR3 is made up of 13 amino acids. CDR1 and CDR2 from the germline V gene are DFQATT and SNEGSKA (reference sequence).

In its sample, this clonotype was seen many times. The CDR3 is CASSLLAGVVYEQYF. The CDR3 DNA is TGTGCCAGCAGCTTGCTAGCGGGGGTCGTCTACGAGCAGTACTTC. The rearrangement uses TRBV7-3 and TRBJ2-7; 10 nucleotides agree with TRBD2. This CDR3 region has 15 residues. After removal of 3 bases from V and 3 bases from J, the junction contained 5 bases not matched to a gene. Per the germline V gene, CDR1 is SGHTA and CDR2 is FQGTGA.

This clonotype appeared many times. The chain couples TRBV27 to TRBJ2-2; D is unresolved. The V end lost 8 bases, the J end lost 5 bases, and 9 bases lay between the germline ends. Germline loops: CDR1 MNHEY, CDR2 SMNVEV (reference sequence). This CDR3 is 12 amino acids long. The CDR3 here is CASDPGTGELFF. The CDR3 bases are TGTGCCAGCGATCCCGGGACCGGGGAGCTGTTTTTT.

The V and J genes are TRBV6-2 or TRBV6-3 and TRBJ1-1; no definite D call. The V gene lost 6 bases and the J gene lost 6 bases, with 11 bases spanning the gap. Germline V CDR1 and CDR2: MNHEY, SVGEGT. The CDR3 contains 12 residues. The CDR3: CASSRGGPEAFF. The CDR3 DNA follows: TGTGCCAGCAGCAGAGGTGGACCTGAAGCTTTCTTT.

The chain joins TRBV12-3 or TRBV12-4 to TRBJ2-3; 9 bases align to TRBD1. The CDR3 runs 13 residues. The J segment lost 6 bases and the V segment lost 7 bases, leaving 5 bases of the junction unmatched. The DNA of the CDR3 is TGTGCCAGCAACCACAGGGGGCGGGATACGCAGTATTTT. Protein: CASNHRGRDTQYF.

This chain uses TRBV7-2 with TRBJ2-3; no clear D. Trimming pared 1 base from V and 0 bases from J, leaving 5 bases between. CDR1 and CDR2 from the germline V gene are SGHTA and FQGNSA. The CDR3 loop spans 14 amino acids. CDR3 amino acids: CASSLDISTDTQYF. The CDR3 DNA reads TGTGCCAGCAGCTTAGATATTAGCACAGATACGCAGTATTTT.

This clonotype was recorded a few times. CDR3 protein: CASRISSGELFF. The CDR3, as DNA: TGTGCCAGCAGAATAAGTAGCGGGGAGCTGTTTTTT. V usage is TRBV12-3 or TRBV12-4 and J usage is TRBJ2-2, with D hard to call. V lost 6 bases and J 7 bases, leaving 9 bases between the germline ends. This CDR3 contains 12 residues.

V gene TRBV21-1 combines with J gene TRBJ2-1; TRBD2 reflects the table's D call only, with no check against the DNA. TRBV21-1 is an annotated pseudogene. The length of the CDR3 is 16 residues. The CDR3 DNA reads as TGTGCCAGCAGCCCTCCTGGGACTAGCATCCGTAATGAGCAGTTCTTC. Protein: CASSPPGTSIRNEQFF.

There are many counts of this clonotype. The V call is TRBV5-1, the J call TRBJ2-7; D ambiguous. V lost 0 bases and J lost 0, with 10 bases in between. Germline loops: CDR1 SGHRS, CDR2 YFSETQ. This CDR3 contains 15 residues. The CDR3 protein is CASSLEAESSYEQYF. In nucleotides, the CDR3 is TGCGCCAGCAGCTTGGAGGCGGAGAGCTCCTACGAGCAGTACTTC.